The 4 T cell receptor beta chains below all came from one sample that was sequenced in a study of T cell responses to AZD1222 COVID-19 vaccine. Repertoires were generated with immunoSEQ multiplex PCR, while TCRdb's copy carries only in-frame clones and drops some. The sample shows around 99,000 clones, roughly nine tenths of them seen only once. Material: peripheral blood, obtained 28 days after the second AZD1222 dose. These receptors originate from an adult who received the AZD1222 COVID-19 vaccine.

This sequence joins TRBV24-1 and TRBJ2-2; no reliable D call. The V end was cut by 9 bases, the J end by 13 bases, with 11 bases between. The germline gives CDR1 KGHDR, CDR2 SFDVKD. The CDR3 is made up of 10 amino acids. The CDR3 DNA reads TGTGCCACCGGTAGGGTAGGGCTGTTTTTT. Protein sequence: CATGRVGLFF.

In DNA form, the CDR3 reads TGTGCCAGCAGTTTCCGTTCCGGGGAGCTGTTTTTT. Translating gives CASSFRSGELFF. The chain has TRBV12-3 or TRBV12-4 and TRBJ2-2, with no clear D. This CDR3 is built from 12 residues. Trimming removed 3 bases from V and 6 bases from J, with 5 bases in between.

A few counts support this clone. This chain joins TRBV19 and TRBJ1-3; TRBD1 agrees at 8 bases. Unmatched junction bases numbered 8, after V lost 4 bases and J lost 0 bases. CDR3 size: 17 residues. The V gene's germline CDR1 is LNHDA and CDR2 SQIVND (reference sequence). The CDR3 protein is CASSRGQGSYSGNTIYF. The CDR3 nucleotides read TGTGCCAGTAGTAGAGGACAGGGAAGTTACTCTGGAAACACCATATATTTT.

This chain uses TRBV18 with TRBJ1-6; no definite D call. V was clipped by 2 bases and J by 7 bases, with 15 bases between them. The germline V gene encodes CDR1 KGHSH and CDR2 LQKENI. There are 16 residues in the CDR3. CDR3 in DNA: TGTGCCAGCTCACCATCTTCCAGGAATTCAAATTCACCCCTCCACTTT. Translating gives CASSPSSRNSNSPLHF.